What follows is one TCR beta chain and its context. This clonotype has ten or more counts. Its antigen is unknown. Per-base qualities were not stored, and no clone one base away is much larger. These data are taken from a study of T cell repertoires in cytomegalovirus infection (dated by TCRdb to between 2018 and 2021). In terms of the full investigation: Because public TCR beta signatures pointed to carriage of CMV infection together with the matching HLA type, the HLA type of each donor mattered for the analysis.

The CDR3 spans 16 residues, from the cysteine through the phenylalanine. CDR3 DNA only is kept here, 48 bases in frame from base 1. In the germline V gene, CDR1 corresponds to SGHTA and CDR2 to FQGNSA. V is cut by 1 base and J by 0 bases, and the space between the germline ends is 13 bases. Instrument used: Illumina HiSeq 1500. The public reads were reprocessed in TCRdb via fastp at Q25 and MiXCR, keeping in-frame beta chains. Rows are combined by CDR3 protein, so each entry shows the most common genes and DNA. Present in this sample are 250,000 to 350,000 distinct CDR3 sequences, around 25% of which were seen just once. The leading ten clones occupy approximately 13% of the sample. Results and caveats for the whole study, not just this receptor: Cumulative frequency of public TCR beta family members discriminated carriers of CMV infection plus the relevant HLA type in this cohort and an independent approximately 350-donor cohort. The ex vivo response was dominated by HLA-C-restricted CMV-specific TCR beta clonotypes, which also provided the single most frequent clonotype in two of eight donors.

The receptor's source is a human donor in good health (CMV status not recorded). Some clones in this sample may be carry-over from other donors' samples. Recombination connected TRBV7-2 to TRBJ2-7; TRBD1 is possibly the D segment (5 matching bases). Sequenced: PBMCs. The base sequence is TGTGCCAGCAGCTTAGTTACAGGATCGTTCTCCTACGAGCAGTACTTC. Translation gives CASSLVTGSFSYEQYF.